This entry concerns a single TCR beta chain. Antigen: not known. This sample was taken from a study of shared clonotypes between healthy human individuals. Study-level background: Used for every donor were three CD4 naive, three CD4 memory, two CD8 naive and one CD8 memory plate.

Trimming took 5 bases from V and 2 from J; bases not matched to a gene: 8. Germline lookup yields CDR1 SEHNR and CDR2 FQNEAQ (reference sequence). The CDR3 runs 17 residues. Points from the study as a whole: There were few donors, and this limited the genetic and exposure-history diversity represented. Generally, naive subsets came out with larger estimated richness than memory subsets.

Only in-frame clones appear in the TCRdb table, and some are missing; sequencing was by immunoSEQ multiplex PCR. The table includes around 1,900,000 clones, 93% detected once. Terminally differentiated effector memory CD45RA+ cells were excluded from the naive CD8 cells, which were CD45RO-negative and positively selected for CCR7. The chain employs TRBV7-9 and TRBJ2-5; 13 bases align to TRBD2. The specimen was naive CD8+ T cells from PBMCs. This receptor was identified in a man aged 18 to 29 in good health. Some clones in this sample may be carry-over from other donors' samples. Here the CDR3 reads CASSDGLAGVRQETQYF. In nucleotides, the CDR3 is TGTGCCAGCAGCGACGGACTAGCGGGAGTAAGGCAAGAGACCCAGTACTTC.